The clone carrying this TCR beta chain came up once. Its specificity is unknown. The data were obtained in a study of T cells in localized non-small cell lung cancer. Assay: immunoSEQ multiplex PCR; the TCRdb copy retains only in-frame clones and omits some. The sample carries about 40,000 clones, 90% to 95% recorded once. This CDR3 region has 11 residues. The V end was cut by 5 bases, the J end by 6 bases, with 7 bases between. CDR1 and CDR2 (germline): MNHNY, SVGAGI (reference sequence). General study findings and limits: Compared with tumor, uninvolved adjacent lung displayed greater T cell clonality, ranking highest overall. A median of roughly 52 of the top 100 tumor clones appeared in adjacent lung, which was paired and uninvolved. Only one tumor region went through sequencing, so heterogeneity may still be there.

The TCR was taken from a woman aged 40-69 years with stage II lung adenocarcinoma. The rearrangement uses TRBV6-6 and TRBJ2-5; D gene uncertain. This specimen was PBMCs, taken before any cancer treatment. DNA of the CDR3: TGTGCCAGCAGTCGATCTAAGACCCAGTACTTC. This sequence encodes CASSRSKTQYF.